This T cell receptor beta chain appears in the sequencing data of a study of metastatic and nonmetastatic thyroid tumors. The table lists this clone with many counts. CDR1 and CDR2 (germline): ENHRY, SYGVKD. Between the trimmed V and J ends, which lost 10 bases and 2 bases, there was a span of 17 bases. This CDR3 region has 14 residues. TCRdb called clones again from the PCR reads with MiXCR. The table shows about 35,000 clones, with over 15% occurring only once. Not a single patient had been given any form of treatment at any point before undergoing thyroid surgery. Sequencing input: blood. The rearrangement uses TRBV10-3 and TRBJ1-1, with D possibly matching TRBD1 (6 bases). The receptor was isolated from a male donor with papillary thyroid cancer or a benign thyroid nodule (not recorded which). Some clones in this sample may be carry-over from other donors' samples. This chain's CDR3 is CATTGLGGNTEAFF. The CDR3 nucleotides are TGTGCCACCACAGGGTTGGGAGGAAACACTGAAGCTTTCTTT.